The subject of this entry is one T cell receptor beta chain. What it recognizes is unknown. Produced via immunoSEQ multiplex PCR; TCRdb's table is partial and in-frame only. The data show about 36,000 clones, less than 85% seen once. This sample was included in a study of pediatric ulcerative colitis. Before the diagnostic colonoscopy, ulcerative colitis patients were free of immunosuppressive medication. The study, taken as a whole, reports: A couple of patients' blood samples yielded substantially fewer templates. Rectal repertoires separated controls, mild-moderate and acute severe colitis.

With 5 bases removed from V and 2 bases from J, the gap between germline ends came to 18 bases. Germline V lookup: CDR1 LNHDA, CDR2 SQIVND (reference sequence). The CDR3 runs to 16 residues. This TCR was sampled from a girl aged 5 to 17 with moderate ulcerative colitis. This chain connects TRBV19 to TRBJ2-5; D assignment may be TRBD1 or TRBD2 (6 bases each). The specimen sequenced was blood. In nucleotides, the CDR3 is TGTGCCAGTAGTCCCCGTACCGGGGGCAAACAAGAGACCCAGTACTTC. It encodes CASSPRTGGKQETQYF.